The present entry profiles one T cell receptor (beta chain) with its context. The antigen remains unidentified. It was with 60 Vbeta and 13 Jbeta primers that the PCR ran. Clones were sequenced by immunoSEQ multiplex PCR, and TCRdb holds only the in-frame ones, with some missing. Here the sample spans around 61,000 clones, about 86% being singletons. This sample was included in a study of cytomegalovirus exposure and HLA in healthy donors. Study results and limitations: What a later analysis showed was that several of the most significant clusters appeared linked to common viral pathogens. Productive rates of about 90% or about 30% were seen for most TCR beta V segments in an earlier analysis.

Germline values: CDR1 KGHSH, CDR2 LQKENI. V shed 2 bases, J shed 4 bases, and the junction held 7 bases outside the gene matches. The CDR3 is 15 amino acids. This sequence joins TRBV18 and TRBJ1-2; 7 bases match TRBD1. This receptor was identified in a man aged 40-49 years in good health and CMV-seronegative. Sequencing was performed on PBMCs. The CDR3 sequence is CASSPTTGTVYGYTF. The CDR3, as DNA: TGTGCCAGCTCACCAACCACCGGGACAGTCTATGGCTACACCTTC.